This TCR beta chain was observed in a study of shared clonotypes between healthy human individuals. CDR1 is SGHNT and CDR2 is YYREEE in the germline V gene (reference sequence). The V gene end was trimmed by 4 bases and the J gene end by 6 bases; junction bases not matched to a gene: 12. CDR3 length: 16 amino acids. Some clones are missing from TCRdb's copy, which holds only in-frame ones; the method was immunoSEQ multiplex PCR. The profile shows about 2.3 million clones, 80% to 95% of them singletons. Regarding this clone: As yet, its antigen is unknown.

Study-level points and caveats: Researchers found naive subsets generally carried larger estimated richness than memory subsets.

The sequence was obtained from a man between 18 and 35 years old in good health. Some clones in this sample may be carry-over from other donors' samples. The chain employs TRBV5-4 and TRBJ1-4, with 7 positions matching TRBD1. The material sequenced was naive CD4+ T cells from PBMCs. Subset denoted: CD45RA+ positively selected. The DNA for the CDR3 is TGTGCCAGCAGCCCGACACGACAGGGTGGGGATGAAAAACTGTTTTTT. It encodes CASSPTRQGGDEKLFF.